This TCR beta chain stems from a study of blood T cell repertoires in COVID-19. Using immunoSEQ multiplex PCR, the repertoire was profiled, and TCRdb retains in-frame clones only, with some absent. In the table there are 200,000 to 300,000 clones, 92% of which are singletons. The material sequenced was peripheral blood. This clonotype was sampled from a man aged 25 to 40 with COVID-19, enrolled during active disease.

The CDR3 coding sequence is TGTGCCAGCAGGTCCCAAGGGGTTGTCTATGGCTACACCTTC. It translates to CASRSQGVVYGYTF. This sequence joins TRBV2 and TRBJ1-2, with D possibly matching TRBD1 (5 bases). The CDR3 is made up of 14 amino acids. CDR1 and CDR2 (germline): SNHLY, FYNNEI. With 6 bases removed from V and 4 bases from J, the gap between germline ends came to 15 bases.